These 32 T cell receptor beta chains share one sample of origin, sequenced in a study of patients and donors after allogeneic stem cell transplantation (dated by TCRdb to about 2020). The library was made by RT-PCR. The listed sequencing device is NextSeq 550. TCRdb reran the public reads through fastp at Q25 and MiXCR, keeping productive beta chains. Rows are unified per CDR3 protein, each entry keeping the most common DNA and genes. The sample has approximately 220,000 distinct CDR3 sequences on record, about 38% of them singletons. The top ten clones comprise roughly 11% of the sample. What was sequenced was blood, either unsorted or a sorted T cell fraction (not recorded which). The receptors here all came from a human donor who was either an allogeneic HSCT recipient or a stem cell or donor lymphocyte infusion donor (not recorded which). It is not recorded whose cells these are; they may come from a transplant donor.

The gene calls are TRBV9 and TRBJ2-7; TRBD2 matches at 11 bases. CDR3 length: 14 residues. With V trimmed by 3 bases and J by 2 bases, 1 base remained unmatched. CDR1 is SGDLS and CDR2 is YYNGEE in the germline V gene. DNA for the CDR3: TGTGCCAGCAGCGAGGGACTAGCGGCCTACGAGCAGTACTTC. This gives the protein CASSEGLAAYEQYF.

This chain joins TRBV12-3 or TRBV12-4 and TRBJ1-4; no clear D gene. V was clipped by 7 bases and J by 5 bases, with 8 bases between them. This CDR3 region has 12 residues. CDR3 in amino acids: CASKGGNEKLFF. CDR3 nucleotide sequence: TGTGCCAGCAAAGGCGGCAATGAAAAACTGTTTTTT.

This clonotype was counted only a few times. CDR3 coding DNA: TGTGCCAGCAGTGGCTTAAGGCCCCAACAGGCCCAGTACTTC. Translating gives CASSGLRPQQAQYF. The chain recombines TRBV2 with TRBJ2-5, with a possible D match to TRBD1 (5 bases). Germline V CDR1 and CDR2: SNHLY, FYNNEI. There are 14 residues in the CDR3. The V and J ends lost 4 bases and 9 bases respectively, with 18 bases between them. Drawing the rest from reference TRBV2 and TRBJ2-5, the complete variable domain is EPEVTQTPSHQVTQMGQEVILRCVPISNHLYFYWYRQILGQKVEFLVSFYNNEISEKSEIFDDQFSVERPDGSNFTLKIRSTKLEDSAMYFCASSGLRPQQAQYFGPGTRLLVL.

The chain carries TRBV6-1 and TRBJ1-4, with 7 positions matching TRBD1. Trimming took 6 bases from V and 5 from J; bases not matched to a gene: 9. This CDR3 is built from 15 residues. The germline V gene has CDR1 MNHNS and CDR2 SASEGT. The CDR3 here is CASSQPGQRNEKLFF. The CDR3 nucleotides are TGTGCCAGCAGCCAACCGGGACAGAGGAATGAAAAACTGTTTTTT.

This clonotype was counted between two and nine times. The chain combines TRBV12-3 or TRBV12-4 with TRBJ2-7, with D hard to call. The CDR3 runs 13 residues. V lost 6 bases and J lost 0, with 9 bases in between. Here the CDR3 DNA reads TGTGCCAGCAGAGGCCCACTCTCCTACGAGCAGTACTTC. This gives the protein CASRGPLSYEQYF.

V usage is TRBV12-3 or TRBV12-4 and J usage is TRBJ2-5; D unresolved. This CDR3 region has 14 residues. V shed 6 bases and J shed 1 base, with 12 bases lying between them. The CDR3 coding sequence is TGTGCCAGCAGCCCCGACCTAGGCCAAGAGACCCAGTACTTC. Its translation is CASSPDLGQETQYF.

The CDR3 here is CASSSSGAQYF. The CDR3 DNA reads as TGTGCCAGCAGCTCGAGTGGGGCGCAGTATTTT. The rearrangement joins TRBV12-3 or TRBV12-4 to TRBJ2-3; D remains ambiguous. The CDR3 is 11 residues long. The V and J ends lost 6 bases and 10 bases respectively, with 11 bases between them.

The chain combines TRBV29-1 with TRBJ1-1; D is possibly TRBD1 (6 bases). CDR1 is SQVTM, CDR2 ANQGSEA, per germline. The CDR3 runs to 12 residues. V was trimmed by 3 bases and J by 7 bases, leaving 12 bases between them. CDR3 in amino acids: CSVEGAVIEAFF. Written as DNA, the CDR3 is TGCAGCGTTGAGGGGGCCGTGATTGAAGCTTTCTTT.

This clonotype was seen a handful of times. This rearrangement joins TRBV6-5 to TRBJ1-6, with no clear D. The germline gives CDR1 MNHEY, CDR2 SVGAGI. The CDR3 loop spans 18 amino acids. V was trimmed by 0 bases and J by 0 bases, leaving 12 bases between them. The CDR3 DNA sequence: TGTGCCAGCAGTTACTCCCGGAGTGTAAGCTCCTATAATTCACCCCTCCACTTT. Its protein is CASSYSRSVSSYNSPLHF.

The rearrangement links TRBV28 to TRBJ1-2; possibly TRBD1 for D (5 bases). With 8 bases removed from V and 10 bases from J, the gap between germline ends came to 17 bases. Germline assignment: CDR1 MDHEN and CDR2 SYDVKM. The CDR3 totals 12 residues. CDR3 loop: CASGIDRIDYTF. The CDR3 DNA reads TGTGCCAGCGGAATAGACAGAATTGACTACACCTTC.

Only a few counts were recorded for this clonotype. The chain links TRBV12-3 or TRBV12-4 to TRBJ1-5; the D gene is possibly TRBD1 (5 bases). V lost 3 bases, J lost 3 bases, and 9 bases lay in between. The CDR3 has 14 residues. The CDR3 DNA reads TGTGCCAGCAGTTTTGACAGAACCAATCAGCCCCAGCATTTT. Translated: CASSFDRTNQPQHF.

In nucleotides, the CDR3 is TGTGCCAGCAGCTTAATTCGGGGGCCCAGCTCCTACAATGAGCAGTTCTTC. Protein: CASSLIRGPSSYNEQFF. The chain combines TRBV11-2 with TRBJ2-1, with D perhaps matching TRBD1 or TRBD2 (6 bases each). Germline CDR1 and CDR2: SGHAT and FQNNGV. This CDR3 spans 17 amino acids. V dropped 2 bases and J dropped 0 bases, with 14 bases sitting between them.

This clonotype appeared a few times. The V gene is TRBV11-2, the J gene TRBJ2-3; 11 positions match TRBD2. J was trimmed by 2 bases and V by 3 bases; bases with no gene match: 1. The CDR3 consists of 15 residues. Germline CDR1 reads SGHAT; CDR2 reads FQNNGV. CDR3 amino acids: CASSFSGGATDTQYF. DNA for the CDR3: TGTGCCAGCAGCTTTAGCGGGGGGGCCACAGATACGCAGTATTTT.

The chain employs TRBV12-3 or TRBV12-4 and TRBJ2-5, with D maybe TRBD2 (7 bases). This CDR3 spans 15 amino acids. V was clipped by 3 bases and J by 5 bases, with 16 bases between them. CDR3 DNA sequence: TGTGCCAGCAGTTTTGATGGGGGGGCCGTTGAGACCCAGTACTTC. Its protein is CASSFDGGAVETQYF.

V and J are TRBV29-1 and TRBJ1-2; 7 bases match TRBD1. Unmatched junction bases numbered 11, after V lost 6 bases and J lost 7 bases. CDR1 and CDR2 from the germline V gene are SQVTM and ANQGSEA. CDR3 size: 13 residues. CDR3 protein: CSVGGQEDFGYTF. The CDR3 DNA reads TGCAGCGTCGGAGGACAGGAGGATTTTGGCTACACCTTC.

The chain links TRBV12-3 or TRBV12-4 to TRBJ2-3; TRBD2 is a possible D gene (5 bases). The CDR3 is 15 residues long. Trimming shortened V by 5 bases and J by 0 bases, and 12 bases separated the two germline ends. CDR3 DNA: TGTGCCAGCAGTCCGTTCACGGGGAGCACAGATACGCAGTATTTT. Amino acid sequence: CASSPFTGSTDTQYF.

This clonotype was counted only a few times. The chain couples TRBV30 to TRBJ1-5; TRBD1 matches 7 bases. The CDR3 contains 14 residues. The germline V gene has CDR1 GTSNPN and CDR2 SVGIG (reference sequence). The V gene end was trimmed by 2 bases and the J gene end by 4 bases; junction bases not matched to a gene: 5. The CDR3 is CAWSPWDRNQPQHF. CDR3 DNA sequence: TGTGCCTGGAGTCCTTGGGACAGAAATCAGCCCCAGCATTTT.

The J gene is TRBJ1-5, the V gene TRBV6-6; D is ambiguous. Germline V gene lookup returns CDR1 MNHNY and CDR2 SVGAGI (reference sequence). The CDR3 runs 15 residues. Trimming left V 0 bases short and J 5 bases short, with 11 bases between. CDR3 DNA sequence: TGTGCCAGCAGTTACTCTCCGGCCTGGGATCAGCCCCAGCATTTT. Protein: CASSYSPAWDQPQHF.

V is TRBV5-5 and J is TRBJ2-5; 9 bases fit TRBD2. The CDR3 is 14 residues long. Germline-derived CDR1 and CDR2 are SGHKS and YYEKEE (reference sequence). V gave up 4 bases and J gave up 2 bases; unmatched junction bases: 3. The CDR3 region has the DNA TGTGCCAGCAGCAGCGGGGGGATTCAAGAGACCCAGTACTTC. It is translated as CASSSGGIQETQYF. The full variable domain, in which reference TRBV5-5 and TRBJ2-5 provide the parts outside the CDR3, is DAGVTQSPTHLIKTRGQQVTLRCSPISGHKSVSWYQQVLGQGPQFIFQYYEKEERGRGNFPDRFSARQFPNYSSELNVNALLLGDSALYLCASSSGGIQETQYFGPGTRLLVL.

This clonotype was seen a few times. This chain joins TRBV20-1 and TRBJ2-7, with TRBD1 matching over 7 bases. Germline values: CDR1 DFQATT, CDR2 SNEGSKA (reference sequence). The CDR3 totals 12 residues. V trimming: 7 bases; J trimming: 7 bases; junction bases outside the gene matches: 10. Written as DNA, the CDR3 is TGCAGTGGAGGGACAGAAGTTCATGAGCAGTACTTC. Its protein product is CSGGTEVHEQYF.

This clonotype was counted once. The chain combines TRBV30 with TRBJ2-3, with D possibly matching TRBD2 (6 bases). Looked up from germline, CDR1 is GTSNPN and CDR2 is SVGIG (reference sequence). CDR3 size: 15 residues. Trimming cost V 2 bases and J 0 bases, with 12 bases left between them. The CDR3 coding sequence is TGTGCCTGGAGTCTGTTAGCGGCGAGCACAGATACGCAGTATTTT. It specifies CAWSLLAASTDTQYF.

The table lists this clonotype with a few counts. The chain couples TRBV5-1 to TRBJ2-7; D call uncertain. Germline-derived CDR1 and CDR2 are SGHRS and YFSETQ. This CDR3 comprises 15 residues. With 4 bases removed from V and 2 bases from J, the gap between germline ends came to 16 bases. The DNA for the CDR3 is TGCGCCAGCAGCGACCCCGCAGGAAAACCCTACGAGCAGTACTTC. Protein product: CASSDPAGKPYEQYF.

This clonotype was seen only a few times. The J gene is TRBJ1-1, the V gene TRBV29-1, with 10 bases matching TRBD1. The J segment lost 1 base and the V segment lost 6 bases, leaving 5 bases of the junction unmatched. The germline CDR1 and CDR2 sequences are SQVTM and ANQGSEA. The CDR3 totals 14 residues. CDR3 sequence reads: CSVARQGANTEAFF. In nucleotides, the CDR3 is TGCAGCGTGGCTCGACAGGGGGCGAACACTGAAGCTTTCTTT.

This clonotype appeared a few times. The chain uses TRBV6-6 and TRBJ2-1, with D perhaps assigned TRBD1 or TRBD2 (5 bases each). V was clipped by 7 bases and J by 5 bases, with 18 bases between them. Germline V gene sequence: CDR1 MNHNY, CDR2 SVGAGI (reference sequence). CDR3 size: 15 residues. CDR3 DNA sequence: TGTGCCAGCATACTTCGGGACGCACGGAACAATGAGCAGTTCTTC. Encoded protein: CASILRDARNNEQFF.

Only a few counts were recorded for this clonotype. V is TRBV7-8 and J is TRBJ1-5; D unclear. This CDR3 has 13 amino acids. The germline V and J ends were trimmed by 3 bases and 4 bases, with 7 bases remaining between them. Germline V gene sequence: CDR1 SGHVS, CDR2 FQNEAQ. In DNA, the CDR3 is TGTGCCAGCAGCTTCGCGGATAATCAGCCCCAGCATTTT. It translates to CASSFADNQPQHF.

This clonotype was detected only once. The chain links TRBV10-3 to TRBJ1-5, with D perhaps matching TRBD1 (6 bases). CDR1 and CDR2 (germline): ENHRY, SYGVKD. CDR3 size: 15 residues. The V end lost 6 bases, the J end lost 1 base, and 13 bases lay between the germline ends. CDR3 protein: CAIRDADSSNQPQHF. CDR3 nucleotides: TGTGCCATCAGAGACGCGGACAGCAGCAATCAGCCCCAGCATTTT.

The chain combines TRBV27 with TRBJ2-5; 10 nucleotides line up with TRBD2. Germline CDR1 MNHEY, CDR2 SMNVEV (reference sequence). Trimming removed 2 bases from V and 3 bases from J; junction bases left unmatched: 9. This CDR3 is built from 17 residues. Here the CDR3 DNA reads TGTGCCAGCAGTTTACTAGCGGGGGATCACTTTAAAGAGACCCAGTACTTC. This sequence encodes CASSLLAGDHFKETQYF.

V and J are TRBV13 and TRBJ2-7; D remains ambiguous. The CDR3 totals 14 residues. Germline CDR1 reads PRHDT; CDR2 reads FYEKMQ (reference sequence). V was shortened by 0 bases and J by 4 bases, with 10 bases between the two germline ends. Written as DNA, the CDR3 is TGTGCCAGCAGCTTAGGGGACCGCCTTTACGAGCAGTACTTC. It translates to CASSLGDRLYEQYF.

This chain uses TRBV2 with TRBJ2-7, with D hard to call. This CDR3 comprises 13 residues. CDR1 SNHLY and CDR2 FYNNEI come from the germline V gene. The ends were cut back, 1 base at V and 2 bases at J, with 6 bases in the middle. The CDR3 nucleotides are TGTGCCAGCAGTGAAGTTGGTCCCTACGAGCAGTACTTC. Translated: CASSEVGPYEQYF.

For the CDR3, the DNA is TGCAGTGCTCAGGGACACACCTTGGGGTACGAGCAGTACTTC. It specifies CSAQGHTLGYEQYF. This sequence joins TRBV20-1 and TRBJ2-7; tentative D call: TRBD1 (6 bases). There are 14 residues in the CDR3. Trimming cost V 5 bases and J 4 bases, with 18 bases left between them. Germline V gives CDR1 DFQATT, CDR2 SNEGSKA (reference sequence).

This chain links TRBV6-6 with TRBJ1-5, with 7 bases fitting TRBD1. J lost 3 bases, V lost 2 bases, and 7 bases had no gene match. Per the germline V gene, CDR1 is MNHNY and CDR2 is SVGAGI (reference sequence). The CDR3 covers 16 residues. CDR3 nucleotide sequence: TGTGCCAGCAGTTACCGGAACAGGGGTGACAATCAGCCCCAGCATTTT. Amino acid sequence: CASSYRNRGDNQPQHF.

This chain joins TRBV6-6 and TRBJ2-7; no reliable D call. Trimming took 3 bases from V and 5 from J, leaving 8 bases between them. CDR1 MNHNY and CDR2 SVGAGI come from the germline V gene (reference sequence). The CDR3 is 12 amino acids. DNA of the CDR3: TGTGCCAGCAGTTATTGGGGAAACGAGCAGTACTTC. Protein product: CASSYWGNEQYF.